This is a list of T cell receptor beta chains from one sample in a study of molecular identifiers for immune sequencing clone quantification. TCRdb reprocessed the PCR reads with MiXCR, giving one entry per CDR3 protein. The sample lists about 36,000 distinct CDR3 sequences; over 15% were seen once. The specimen was naive CD8+ T cells from blood, with Jurkat cell RNA spiked in. These receptors were obtained from a human donor in good health. Some libraries in this study had Jurkat cell RNA spiked in. CDR3s include the opening cysteine and the closing phenylalanine or tryptophan.

V: TRBV4-3
J: TRBJ2-1
CDR3: CASSQEPSLTSEQFF

V: TRBV27
J: TRBJ2-3
CDR3: CASSSTPRQRGLPHTQYF

V: TRBV4-1
J: TRBJ2-3
CDR3: CASSQDFAGGPTDTQYF

V: TRBV4-1
J: TRBJ2-3
CDR3: CASSQDYLATDTQYF

V: TRBV6-2/TRBV6-3
J: TRBJ2-7
CDR3: CASSSAGPYEQYF

V: TRBV11-2
J: TRBJ2-3
CDR3: CASRGWLDTQYF

V: TRBV4-3
J: TRBJ2-1
CDR3: CASSQEGRLAEAFF

V: TRBV27
J: TRBJ2-3
CDR3: CASSLLSGGTDTQYF

V: TRBV28
J: TRBJ1-5
CDR3: CANGAGNQPQHF

V: TRBV11-2
J: TRBJ2-1
CDR3: CASSSLWDTIYNEQFF

V: TRBV4-3
J: TRBJ1-3
CDR3: CASSPGQGPGNTIYF

V: TRBV11-2
J: TRBJ2-1
CDR3: CASSLVRTAGYNEQFF

V: TRBV19
J: TRBJ2-7
CDR3: CASSAVAGSPYEQYF

V: TRBV13
J: TRBJ1-1
CDR3: CASSQMGQSLDTEAFF

V: TRBV7-6
J: TRBJ2-1
CDR3: CASSLVGEQFF

V: TRBV15
J: TRBJ2-7
CDR3: CASSRDSSYEQYF

V: TRBV18
J: TRBJ2-1
CDR3: CASSPKSGTGIGEQFF

V: TRBV5-6
J: TRBJ2-1
CDR3: CASSLVLATGASYNEQFF

V: TRBV28
J: TRBJ2-7
CDR3: CASSFGQGAILEQYF

V: TRBV3-1
J: TRBJ2-3
CDR3: CASSQEVGGTDTQYF

V: TRBV6-5
J: TRBJ2-2
CDR3: CASSYVSRVGAGELFF

V: TRBV7-9
J: TRBJ1-5
CDR3: CASSGTNLGQPQHF

V: TRBV27
J: TRBJ1-1
CDR3: CASSPGGTEAFF

V: TRBV6-2/TRBV6-3
J: TRBJ2-3
CDR3: CASSPTGAQTTQYF

V: TRBV4-1
J: TRBJ2-7
CDR3: CASSPTGAYEQYF

V: TRBV2
J: TRBJ2-3
CDR3: CASSSGGAPDTQYF

V: TRBV4-1
J: TRBJ2-5
CDR3: CASSPNRYQETQYF

V: TRBV19
J: TRBJ1-1
CDR3: CASSTGQGLITEAFF

V: TRBV5-6
J: TRBJ2-7
CDR3: CASSLAGGLYEQYF

V: TRBV30
J: TRBJ2-1
CDR3: CAWSVGGSLNEQFF

V: TRBV2
J: TRBJ2-1
CDR3: CASRGIWGGATHEQFF

V: TRBV11-2
J: TRBJ2-5
CDR3: CASSLSGVSETQYF

V: TRBV4-3
J: TRBJ2-7
CDR3: CASSQDSRSTYEQYF

V: TRBV27
J: TRBJ2-2
CDR3: CASGFPGELFF

V: TRBV4-3
J: TRBJ2-5
CDR3: CASSQVSSGVVKTQYF

V: TRBV9
J: TRBJ1-1
CDR3: CASSVGGATEAFF

V: TRBV19
J: TRBJ2-1
CDR3: CASSYGTSVRNEQFF

V: TRBV4-1
J: TRBJ2-3
CDR3: CASSQEAALGLAGPRDPQYF

V: TRBV7-2
J: TRBJ2-1
CDR3: CASRGTSRDKQFF

V: TRBV28
J: TRBJ2-3
CDR3: CASSQDPGTGGAGDTQYF

V: TRBV28
J: TRBJ2-7
CDR3: CAGSNRDRSSYEQYF

V: TRBV24-1
J: TRBJ1-1
CDR3: CATSLEGAEAFF

V: TRBV7-6
J: TRBJ2-5
CDR3: CASSSRLGAQETQYF

V: TRBV4-2
J: TRBJ2-7
CDR3: CASSQEIQGGYEQYF

V: TRBV11-2
J: TRBJ2-7
CDR3: CASSLSYDRGWRNEQYF